This TCR beta chain was profiled in a study of blood T cells in healthy people across ages. The use of a sample-barcoded 5' primer and a J-beta primer mix characterized a second PCR of roughly 6 to 11 cycles. TCRdb used MiXCR to reprocess the 5' RACE reads, holding one entry per CDR3 protein. This sample has over 950,000 distinct CDR3 sequences; roughly 51% occur once, and the top ten carry roughly a fifth. From germline, CDR1 is MDHEN and CDR2 SYDVKM. Trimming cost V 6 bases and J 13 bases, with 19 bases left between them. The CDR3 loop spans 13 amino acids. The receptor was derived from a woman aged 55-69 years in good health. The J gene is TRBJ2-1, the V gene TRBV28, with a possible D match to TRBD1 (6 bases). Sequencing was performed on blood. CDR3 coding DNA: TGTGCCAGCAGCACAGGGCTAAGGGAGACCCAGTTCTTC. This encodes CASSTGLRETQFF.